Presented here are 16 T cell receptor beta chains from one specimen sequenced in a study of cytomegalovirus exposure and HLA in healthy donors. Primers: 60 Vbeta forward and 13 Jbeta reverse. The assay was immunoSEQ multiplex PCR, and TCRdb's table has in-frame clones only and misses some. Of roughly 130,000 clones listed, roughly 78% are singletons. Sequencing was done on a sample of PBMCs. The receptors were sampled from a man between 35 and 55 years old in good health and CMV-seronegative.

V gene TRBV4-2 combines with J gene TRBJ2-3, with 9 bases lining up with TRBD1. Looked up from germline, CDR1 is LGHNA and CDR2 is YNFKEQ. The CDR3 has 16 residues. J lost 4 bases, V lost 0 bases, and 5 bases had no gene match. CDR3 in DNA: TGTGCCAGCAGCCAAGATAGTGGACAGGGGTCAGATACGCAGTATTTT. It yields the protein CASSQDSGQGSDTQYF.

The CDR3 nucleotides are TGTGCCTGGAGTGTAAGGGGGGGCTCTGGAAACACCATATATTTT. Translation: CAWSVRGGSGNTIYF. The chain employs TRBV30 and TRBJ1-3; D perhaps matches TRBD1 (6 bases). Germline lookup yields CDR1 GTSNPN and CDR2 SVGIG (reference sequence). Deletions cut 0 bases from V and 0 bases from J, with 9 bases between. The CDR3 sequence is 15 residues long.

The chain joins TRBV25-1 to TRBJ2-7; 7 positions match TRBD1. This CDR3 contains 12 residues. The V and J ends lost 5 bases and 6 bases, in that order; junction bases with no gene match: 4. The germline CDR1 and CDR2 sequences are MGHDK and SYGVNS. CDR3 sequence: CASSTGAGEQYF. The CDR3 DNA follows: TGTGCCAGCAGTACAGGGGCGGGCGAGCAGTACTTC.

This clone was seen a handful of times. The CDR3 here is CATSLHDRTDSYEQYF. Written as DNA, the CDR3 is TGTGCCACCAGCCTCCACGACCGGACAGACTCCTACGAGCAGTACTTC. The chain has TRBV15 and TRBJ2-7; tentatively, D is TRBD1 (6 bases). The CDR3 loop spans 16 amino acids. V was clipped by 5 bases and J by 0 bases, with 17 bases between them. CDR1 and CDR2 (germline): LNHNV, YYDKDF (reference sequence).

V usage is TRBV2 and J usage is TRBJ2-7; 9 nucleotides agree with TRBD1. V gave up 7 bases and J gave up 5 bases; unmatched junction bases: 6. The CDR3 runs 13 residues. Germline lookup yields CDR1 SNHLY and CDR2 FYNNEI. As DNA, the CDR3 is TGTGCCAGCAAATCGGGACAGGGCAACGAGCAGTACTTC. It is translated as CASKSGQGNEQYF.

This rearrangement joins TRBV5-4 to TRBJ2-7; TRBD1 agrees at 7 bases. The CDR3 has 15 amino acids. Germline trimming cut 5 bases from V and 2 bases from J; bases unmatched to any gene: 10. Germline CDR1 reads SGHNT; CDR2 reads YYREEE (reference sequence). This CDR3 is CASSSPGTATYEQYF. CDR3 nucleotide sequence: TGTGCCAGCAGTTCTCCCGGGACAGCAACCTACGAGCAGTACTTC.

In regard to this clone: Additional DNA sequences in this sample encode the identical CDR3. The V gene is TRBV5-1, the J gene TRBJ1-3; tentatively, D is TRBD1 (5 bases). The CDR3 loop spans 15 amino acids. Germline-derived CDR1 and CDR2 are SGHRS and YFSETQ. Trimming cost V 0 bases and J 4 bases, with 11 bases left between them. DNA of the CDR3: TGCGCCAGCAGCTTGGCCGGGGGGGACGGAAACACCATATATTTT. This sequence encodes CASSLAGGDGNTIYF. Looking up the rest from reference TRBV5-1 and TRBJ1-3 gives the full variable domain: KAGVTQTPRYLIKTRGQQVTLSCSPISGHRSVSWYQQTPGQGLQFLFEYFSETQRNKGNFPGRFSGRQFSNSRSEMNVSTLELGDSALYLCASSLAGGDGNTIYFGEGSWLTVV.

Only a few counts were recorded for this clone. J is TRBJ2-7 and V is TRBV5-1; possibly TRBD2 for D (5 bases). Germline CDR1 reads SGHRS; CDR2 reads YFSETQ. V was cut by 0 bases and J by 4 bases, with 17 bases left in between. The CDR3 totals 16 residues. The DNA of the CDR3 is TGCGCCAGCAGCTTGGATGGTAGCGTCGGCCGTTACGAGCAGTACTTC. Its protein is CASSLDGSVGRYEQYF. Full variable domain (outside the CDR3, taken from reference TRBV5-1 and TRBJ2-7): KAGVTQTPRYLIKTRGQQVTLSCSPISGHRSVSWYQQTPGQGLQFLFEYFSETQRNKGNFPGRFSGRQFSNSRSEMNVSTLELGDSALYLCASSLDGSVGRYEQYFGPGTRLTVT.

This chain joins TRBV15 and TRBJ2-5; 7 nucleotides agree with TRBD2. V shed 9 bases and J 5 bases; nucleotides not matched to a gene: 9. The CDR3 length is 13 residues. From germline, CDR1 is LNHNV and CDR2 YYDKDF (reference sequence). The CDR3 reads CATGVRGGETQYF. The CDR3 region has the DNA TGTGCCACGGGGGTGCGGGGAGGGGAGACCCAGTACTTC.

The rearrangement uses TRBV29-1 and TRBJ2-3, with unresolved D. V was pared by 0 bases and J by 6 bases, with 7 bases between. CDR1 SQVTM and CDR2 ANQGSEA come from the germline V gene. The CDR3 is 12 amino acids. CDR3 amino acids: CSVEDSVDTQYF. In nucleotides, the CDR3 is TGCAGCGTTGAAGATTCCGTGGATACGCAGTATTTT.

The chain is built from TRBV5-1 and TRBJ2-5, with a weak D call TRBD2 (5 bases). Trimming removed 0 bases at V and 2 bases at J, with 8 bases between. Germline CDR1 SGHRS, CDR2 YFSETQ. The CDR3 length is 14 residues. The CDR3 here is CASSLGGPQETQYF. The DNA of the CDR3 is TGCGCCAGCAGCTTGGGCGGGCCGCAAGAGACCCAGTACTTC.

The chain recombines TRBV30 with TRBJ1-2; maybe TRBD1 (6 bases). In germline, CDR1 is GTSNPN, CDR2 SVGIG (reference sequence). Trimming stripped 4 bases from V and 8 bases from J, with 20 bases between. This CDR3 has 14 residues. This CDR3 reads CAWTGRVRGYGYTF. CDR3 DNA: TGTGCCTGGACGGGTAGAGTCAGGGGTTACGGCTACACCTTC.

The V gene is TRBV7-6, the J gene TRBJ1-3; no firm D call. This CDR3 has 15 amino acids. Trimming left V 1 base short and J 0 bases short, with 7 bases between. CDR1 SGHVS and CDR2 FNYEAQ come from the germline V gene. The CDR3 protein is CASSLGWPSGNTIYF. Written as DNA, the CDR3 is TGTGCCAGCAGCTTAGGTTGGCCCTCTGGAAACACCATATATTTT.

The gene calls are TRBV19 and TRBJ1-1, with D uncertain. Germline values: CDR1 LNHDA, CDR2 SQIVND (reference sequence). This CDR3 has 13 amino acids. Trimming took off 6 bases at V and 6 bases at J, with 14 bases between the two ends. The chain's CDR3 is CASRPEGMAEAFF. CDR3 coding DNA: TGTGCCAGTAGACCGGAGGGTATGGCTGAAGCTTTCTTT.

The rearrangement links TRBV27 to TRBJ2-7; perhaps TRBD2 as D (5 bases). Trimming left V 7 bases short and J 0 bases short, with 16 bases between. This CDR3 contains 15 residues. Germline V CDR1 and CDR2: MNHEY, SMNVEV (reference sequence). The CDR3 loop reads CASKTYPGSSYEQYF. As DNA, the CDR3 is TGTGCCAGCAAAACCTACCCGGGGAGCTCCTACGAGCAGTACTTC.

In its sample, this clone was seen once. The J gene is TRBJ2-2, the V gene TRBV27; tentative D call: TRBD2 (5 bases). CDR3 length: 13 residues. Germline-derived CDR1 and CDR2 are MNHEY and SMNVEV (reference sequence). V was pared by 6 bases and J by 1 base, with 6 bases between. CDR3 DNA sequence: TGTGCCAGCAGACGGGGGAACACCGGGGAGCTGTTTTTT. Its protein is CASRRGNTGELFF.